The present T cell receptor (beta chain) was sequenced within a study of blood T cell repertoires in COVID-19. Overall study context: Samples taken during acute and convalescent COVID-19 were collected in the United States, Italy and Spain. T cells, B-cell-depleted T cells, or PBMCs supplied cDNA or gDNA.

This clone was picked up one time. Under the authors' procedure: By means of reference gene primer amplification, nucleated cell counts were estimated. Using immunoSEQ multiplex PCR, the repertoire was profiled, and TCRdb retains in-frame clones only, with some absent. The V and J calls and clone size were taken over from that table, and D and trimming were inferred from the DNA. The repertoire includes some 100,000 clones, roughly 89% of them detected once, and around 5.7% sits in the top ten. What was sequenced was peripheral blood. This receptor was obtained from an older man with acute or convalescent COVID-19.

CDR3 amino acids: CAISGEVLHGYTF. The CDR3 DNA sequence: TGTGCCATCTCCGGGGAGGTCCTCCATGGCTACACCTTC. V gene TRBV10-3 combines with J gene TRBJ1-2; D ambiguous. Between the trimmed V and J ends, which lost 8 bases and 6 bases, there was a span of 16 bases. CDR1 is ENHRY and CDR2 is SYGVKD in the germline V gene. This CDR3 contains 13 residues.